The subject of this entry is one T cell receptor (beta chain). Its recognized antigen is unknown. Base qualities are not recorded, but no much larger clone differs from it by a single base. The data are from a study of blood T cell repertoires in COVID-19 (TCRdb year 2020). For context, the study as a whole: The collaborator samples originated in the United States, Italy and Spain and spanned the acute and convalescent phases of COVID-19. The prospective study material was composed of cDNA or gDNA derived from T cells, B-cell-depleted T cells, or PBMCs. Deeply sampled blood TCRbeta repertoires from subjects exposed to, actively infected with, or recovered from COVID-19 were included in the dataset. The repertoires were released in a freely available public database intended as a resource for research on the immune response to SARS-CoV-2. Samples came from the ongoing ImmuneRACE study (first 160 participants) plus 1,254 subjects from 6 global collaborators. The sample metadata nearly always contained a de-identified subject ID, COVID-19 status, age in years and sex. Where HLA class I and class II types were available, the types were taken from metadata supplied by the sample provider, not from assay-based typing.

TCRbeta CDR3 regions were amplified from genomic DNA using the immunoSEQ Assay, a bias-controlled multiplex PCR. On the authors' methods: Within the assay, amplification of reference gene primers was used to estimate how many nucleated cells each sample contained. Sequence reads were collapsed and filtered to measure the absolute abundance of every unique TCRbeta CDR3 rearrangement. Productive Simpson clonality was computed per sample as the square root of Simpson's diversity index over productive rearrangements. TCRdb holds this immuneACCESS table with in-frame rearrangements only. Some clones are missing; in checked studies, unresolved V genes explain under half, and the rest has no known cause. V and J calls and clone size are as listed in that table; D and trimming were resolved from the DNA. This sample is represented by roughly 160,000 clones; roughly 81% of them were singletons. Of the sample, roughly 1% falls within the top ten clones.

Collaborating institutions collected whole blood in K2EDTA tubes following their own protocols. Collaborator samples were shipped for TCRbeta analysis as frozen whole blood, isolated PBMCs, or DNA extracted from either sample type. Trimming removed 1 base from V and 3 bases from J; the gene matches leave 3 bases unexplained. The CDR3 sequence holds 15 residues, the cysteine and phenylalanine included. Just CDR3 DNA is preserved here, 45 bases in frame from base 1. As encoded in the germline V gene, CDR1 is KGHSH while CDR2 is LQKENI. Beyond this particular receptor, the publication reports: The amount of clinical and demographic metadata varied by source and participant and was provided uncurated.

This clonotype was sampled from a man aged 40-50 years with acute or convalescent COVID-19. The chain joins TRBV18 to TRBJ1-3, with 7 bases matching TRBD1. The material sequenced was peripheral blood. CDR3 sequence: CASSPQGAGGNTIYF. The bases read TGTGCCAGCTCACCACAGGGGGCAGGTGGAAACACCATATATTTT.